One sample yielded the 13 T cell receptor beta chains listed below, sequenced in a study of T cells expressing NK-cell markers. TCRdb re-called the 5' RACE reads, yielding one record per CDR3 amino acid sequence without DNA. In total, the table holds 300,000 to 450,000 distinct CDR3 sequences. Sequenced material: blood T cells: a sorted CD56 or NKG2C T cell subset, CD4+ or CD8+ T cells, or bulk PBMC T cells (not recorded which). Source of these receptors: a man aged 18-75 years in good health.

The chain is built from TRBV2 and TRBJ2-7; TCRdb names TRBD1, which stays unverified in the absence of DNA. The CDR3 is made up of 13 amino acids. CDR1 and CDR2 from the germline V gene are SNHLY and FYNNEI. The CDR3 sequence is CASTRDRDYEQYF. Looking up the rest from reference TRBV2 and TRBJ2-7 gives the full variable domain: EPEVTQTPSHQVTQMGQEVILRCVPISNHLYFYWYRQILGQKVEFLVSFYNNEISEKSEIFDDQFSVERPDGSNFTLKIRSTKLEDSAMYFCASTRDRDYEQYFGPGTRLTVT.

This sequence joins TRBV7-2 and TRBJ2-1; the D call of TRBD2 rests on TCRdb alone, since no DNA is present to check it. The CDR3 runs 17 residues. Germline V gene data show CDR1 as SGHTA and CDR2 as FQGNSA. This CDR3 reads CASSLVRAKNSYNEQFF.

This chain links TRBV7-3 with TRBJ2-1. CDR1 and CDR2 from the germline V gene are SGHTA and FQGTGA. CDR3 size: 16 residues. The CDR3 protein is CASSHRAGDSYNEQFF.

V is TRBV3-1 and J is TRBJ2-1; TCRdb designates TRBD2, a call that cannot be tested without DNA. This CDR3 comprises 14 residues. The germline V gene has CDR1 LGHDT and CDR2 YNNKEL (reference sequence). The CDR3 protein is CASSQSSGYNEQFF.

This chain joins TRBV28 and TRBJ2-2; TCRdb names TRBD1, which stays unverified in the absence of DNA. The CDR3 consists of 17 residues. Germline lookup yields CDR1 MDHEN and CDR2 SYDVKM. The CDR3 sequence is CASRPGKIRSNTGELFF. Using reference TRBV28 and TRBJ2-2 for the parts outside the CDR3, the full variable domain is DVKVTQSSRYLVKRTGEKVFLECVQDMDHENMFWYRQDPGLGLRLIYFSYDVKMKEKGDIPEGYSVSREKKERFSLILESASTNQTSMYLCASRPGKIRSNTGELFFGEGSRLTVL.

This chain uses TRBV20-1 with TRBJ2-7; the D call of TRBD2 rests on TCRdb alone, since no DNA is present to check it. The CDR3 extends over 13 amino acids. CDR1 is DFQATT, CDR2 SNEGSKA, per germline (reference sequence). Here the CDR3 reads CSAAGLAGYEQYF.

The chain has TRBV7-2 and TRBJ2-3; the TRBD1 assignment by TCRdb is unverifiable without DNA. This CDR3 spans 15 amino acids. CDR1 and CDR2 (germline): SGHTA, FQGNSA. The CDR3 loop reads CASSLGGGGRDTQYF.

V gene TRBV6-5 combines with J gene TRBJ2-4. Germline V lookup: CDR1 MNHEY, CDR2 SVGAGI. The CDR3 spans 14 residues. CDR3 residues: CASSYGLAKNIQYF.

CDR3 amino acids: CASSPLDRGIAFF. The V call is TRBV27, the J call TRBJ1-1; the TCRdb call, TRBD1, lacks DNA for checking. The germline gives CDR1 MNHEY, CDR2 SMNVEV (reference sequence). The CDR3 is 13 amino acids.

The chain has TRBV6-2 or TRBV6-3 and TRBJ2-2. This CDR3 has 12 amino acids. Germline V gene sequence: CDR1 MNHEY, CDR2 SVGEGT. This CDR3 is CATEGYTGELFF.

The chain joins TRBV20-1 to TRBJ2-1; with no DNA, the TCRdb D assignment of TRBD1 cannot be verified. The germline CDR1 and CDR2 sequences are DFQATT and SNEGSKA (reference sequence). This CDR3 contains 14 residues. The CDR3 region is CSARGGLAWDEQFF.

This CDR3 reads CASSYYRVGSTEAFF. The chain is built from TRBV5-1 and TRBJ1-1; TCRdb calls TRBD1, which cannot be checked without DNA. The CDR3 spans 15 residues. The V gene's germline CDR1 is SGHRS and CDR2 YFSETQ.

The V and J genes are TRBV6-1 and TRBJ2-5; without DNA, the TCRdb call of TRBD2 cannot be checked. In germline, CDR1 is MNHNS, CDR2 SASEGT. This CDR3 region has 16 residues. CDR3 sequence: CASSQRLAGGRKTQYF.